This record covers a single T cell receptor (beta chain). The antigen is unknown. These data come from a study of CD8 T cells in Susac syndrome. Patients with Susac syndrome showed fulfilment of recently defined diagnostic criteria for definite or probable disease. The CDR3 spans 14 residues. Trimming pared 2 bases from V and 3 bases from J, leaving 11 bases between. Germline assignment: CDR1 SEHNR and CDR2 FQNEAQ (reference sequence). Reverse transcription used about 0.45 to 1 ug RNA and random hexamers. Each CDR3 protein gets one entry after TCRdb re-called the immunoSEQ multiplex PCR reads with MiXCR. Of approximately 190,000 distinct CDR3 sequences in the sample, approximately 94% were seen once. Findings of the study overall: There was no clonal expansion in the CD4+ T cell repertoires of Susac syndrome.

The receptor was isolated from a human donor with Susac syndrome. The source material was CD4+ T cells from PBMCs. This chain uses TRBV7-9 with TRBJ2-7; perhaps TRBD1 as D (6 bases). As DNA, the CDR3 is TGTGCCAGCAGCTTAATCGGACAGCACTACGAGCAGTACTTC. Translating gives CASSLIGQHYEQYF. Using reference TRBV7-9 and TRBJ2-7 for the parts outside the CDR3, the full variable domain is DTGVSQNPRHKITKRGQNVTFRCDPISEHNRLYWYRQTLGQGPEFLTYFQNEAQLEKSRLLSDRFSAERPKGSFSTLEIQRTEQGDSAMYLCASSLIGQHYEQYFGPGTRLTVT.